The 11 T cell receptor beta chains reported below all come from one sample, sequenced in a study of cytomegalovirus exposure and HLA in healthy donors. PCR amplification relied on 60 Vbeta primers (plus 13 Jbeta primers). Sequencing was performed with immunoSEQ multiplex PCR; in TCRdb, only in-frame clones are kept and a portion is missing. Of around 58,000 clones in the sample, 77% were seen once. Sequencing was carried out using PBMCs. These receptors all stem from a male donor in good health and CMV-seropositive.

This chain connects TRBV4-2 to TRBJ1-5; 9 nucleotides align to TRBD1. The CDR3 length is 17 residues. The V gene's germline CDR1 is LGHNA and CDR2 YNFKEQ. V was pared by 0 bases and J by 4 bases, with 7 bases of the junction left unmatched. For the CDR3, the DNA is TGTGCCAGCAGCCAAGATCCCCACAGGGGGCGGAATCAGCCCCAGCATTTT. Protein: CASSQDPHRGRNQPQHF.

The rearrangement uses TRBV15 and TRBJ2-1, with 9 bases that match TRBD2. Germline V gives CDR1 LNHNV, CDR2 YYDKDF (reference sequence). The CDR3 loop spans 16 amino acids. V lost 0 bases, J lost 7 bases, and 7 bases stayed unmatched. The CDR3 DNA sequence: TGTGCCACCAGCAGAGATTTTAGCGGGGGAGTTAATGAGCAGTTCTTC. This encodes CATSRDFSGGVNEQFF.

This clone was counted between two and nine times. The chain combines TRBV2 with TRBJ2-5, with D possibly matching TRBD2 (5 bases). The CDR3 sequence is 13 residues long. The V end was cut by 7 bases, the J end by 2 bases, with 11 bases between. CDR1 SNHLY and CDR2 FYNNEI come from the germline V gene. Written as DNA, the CDR3 is TGTGCCAGCATCGGAGGTTCGCAAGAGACCCAGTACTTC. This translates into CASIGGSQETQYF.

V usage is TRBV7-2 and J usage is TRBJ2-5; 13 nucleotides line up with TRBD2. CDR1 and CDR2 (germline): SGHTA, FQGNSA. The CDR3 has 17 residues. V trimming: 2 bases; J trimming: 5 bases; junction bases outside the gene matches: 8. For the CDR3, the DNA is TGTGCCAGCAGCTTATTTAAGACTAGCGGGAGGAGGGAGACCCAGTACTTC. Translating gives CASSLFKTSGRRETQYF.

This sequence joins TRBV6-5 and TRBJ1-1; 7 nucleotides line up with TRBD1. Losses at the gene ends were 9 bases for V and 5 bases for J; bases not matched to a gene: 3. The CDR3 is 11 amino acids. Germline values: CDR1 MNHEY, CDR2 SVGAGI. CDR3 coding DNA: TGTGCCAGTACAGGGGCTACTGAAGCTTTCTTT. Translating it yields CASTGATEAFF.

A few counts support this clone. The chain is built from TRBV4-1 and TRBJ1-4; no reliable D call. This CDR3 is built from 15 residues. The germline V gene encodes CDR1 MGHRA and CDR2 YSYEKL. Trimming took 1 base from V and 0 from J, leaving 6 bases between them. The CDR3 DNA is TGCGCCAGCAGCCAAGCTCCTGCAACTAATGAAAAACTGTTTTTT. Translation gives CASSQAPATNEKLFF.

The rearrangement uses TRBV7-2 and TRBJ1-5; weak D call: TRBD1 (6 bases). Germline lookup yields CDR1 SGHTA and CDR2 FQGNSA. V was cut by 2 bases and J by 4 bases, with 9 bases left in between. The CDR3 has 14 amino acids. This CDR3 reads CASSLQGPNQPQHF. The CDR3, as DNA: TGTGCCAGCAGCTTACAGGGGCCGAATCAGCCCCAGCATTTT.

This clone was seen a single time. V is TRBV4-1 and J is TRBJ1-4; D remains unclear. The V and J ends lost 0 bases and 8 bases respectively, with 10 bases between them. Germline assignment: CDR1 MGHRA and CDR2 YSYEKL. The CDR3 is 14 residues long. CDR3 sequence (DNA): TGCGCCAGCAGCCAAGAGGTGGTCCGGGAAAAACTGTTTTTT. This codes for CASSQEVVREKLFF.

The J gene is TRBJ2-7, the V gene TRBV27, with 7 positions matching TRBD2. Germline V gene data show CDR1 as MNHEY and CDR2 as SMNVEV (reference sequence). CDR3 length: 16 amino acids. The V gene end was trimmed by 4 bases and the J gene end by 2 bases; junction bases not matched to a gene: 11. CDR3 nucleotides: TGTGCCAGCAGTTCCTCTCTAGCGGCAGGAGCCTACGAGCAGTACTTC. Translating gives CASSSSLAAGAYEQYF.

The V gene is TRBV5-4, the J gene TRBJ1-4, with 9 bases aligning to TRBD1. V was pared by 2 bases and J by 8 bases, with 4 bases of the junction left unmatched. The CDR3 is 14 residues long. The germline V gene encodes CDR1 SGHNT and CDR2 YYREEE (reference sequence). The CDR3, as DNA: TGTGCCAGCAGCTTCGGGACAGGGAGGGAAAAACTGTTTTTT. Its protein is CASSFGTGREKLFF. Drawing the rest from reference TRBV5-4 and TRBJ1-4, the complete variable domain is ETGVTQSPTHLIKTRGQQVTLRCSSQSGHNTVSWYQQALGQGPQFIFQYYREEENGRGNFPPRFSGLQFPNYSSELNVNALELDDSALYLCASSFGTGREKLFFGSGTQLSVL.

The V call is TRBV27, the J call TRBJ2-7, with 10 positions matching TRBD1. Trimming at V came to 6 bases and at J to 4 bases, leaving 6 bases not matched to a gene. The length of the CDR3 is 14 residues. CDR1 is MNHEY and CDR2 is SMNVEV in the germline V gene (reference sequence). The CDR3 loop reads CASRPRDRGYEQYF. In DNA, the CDR3 is TGTGCCAGCAGACCCCGGGACAGGGGTTACGAGCAGTACTTC.